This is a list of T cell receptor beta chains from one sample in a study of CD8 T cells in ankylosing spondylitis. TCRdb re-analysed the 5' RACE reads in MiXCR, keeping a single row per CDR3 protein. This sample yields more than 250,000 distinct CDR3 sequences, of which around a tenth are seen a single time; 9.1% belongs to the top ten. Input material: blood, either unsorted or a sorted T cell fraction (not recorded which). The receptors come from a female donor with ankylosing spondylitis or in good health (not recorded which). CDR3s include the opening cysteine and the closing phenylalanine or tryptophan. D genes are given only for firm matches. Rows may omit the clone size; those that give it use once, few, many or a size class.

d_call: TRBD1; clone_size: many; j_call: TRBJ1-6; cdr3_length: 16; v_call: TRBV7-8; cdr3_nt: TGTGCCAGCAGCTTAGGAAGGGACAGTATTAATTCACCCCTCCACTTT; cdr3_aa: CASSLGRDSINSPLHF
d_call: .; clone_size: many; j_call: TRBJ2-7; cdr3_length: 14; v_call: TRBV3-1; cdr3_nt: TGTGCCAGCAGCCAAGTCAACAGCGAGACCGAGCAGTACTTC; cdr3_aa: CASSQVNSETEQYF
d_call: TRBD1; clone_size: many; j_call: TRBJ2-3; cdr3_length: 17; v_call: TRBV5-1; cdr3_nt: TGCGCCAGCAGCCCTGAGGGACAGGGGACCTCAGGAGATACGCAGTATTTT; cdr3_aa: CASSPEGQGTSGDTQYF
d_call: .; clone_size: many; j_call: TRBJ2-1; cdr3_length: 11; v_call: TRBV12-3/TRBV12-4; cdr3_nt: TGTGCCAGCAGCATTGACAATGAGCAGTTCTTC; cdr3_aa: CASSIDNEQFF
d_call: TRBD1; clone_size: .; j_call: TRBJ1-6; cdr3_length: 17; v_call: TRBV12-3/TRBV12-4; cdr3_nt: TGTGCCAGCAGCCCTTTTCCGGACAGGGGTTTGAATTCACCCCTCCACTTT; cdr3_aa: CASSPFPDRGLNSPLHF
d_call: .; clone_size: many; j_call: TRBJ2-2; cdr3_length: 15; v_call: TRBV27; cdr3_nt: TGTGCCAGCGGCCGGGACTCCTCGAACACCGGGGAGCTGTTTTTT; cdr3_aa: CASGRDSSNTGELFF
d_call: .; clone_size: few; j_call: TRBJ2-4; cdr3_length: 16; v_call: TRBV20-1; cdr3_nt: TGCAGTGCTAGAATATGGGGGATGTCAGCCAAAAACATTCAGTACTTC; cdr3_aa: CSARIWGMSAKNIQYF
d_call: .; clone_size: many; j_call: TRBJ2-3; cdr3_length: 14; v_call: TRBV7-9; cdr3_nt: TGTGCCAGCAGCTCGGGGGCCGGCACAGATACGCAGTATTTT; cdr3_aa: CASSSGAGTDTQYF
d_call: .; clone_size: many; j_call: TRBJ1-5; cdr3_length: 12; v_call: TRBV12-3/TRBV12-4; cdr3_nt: TGTGCCAGCACTTGGGGGAATCAGCCCCAGCATTTT; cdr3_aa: CASTWGNQPQHF
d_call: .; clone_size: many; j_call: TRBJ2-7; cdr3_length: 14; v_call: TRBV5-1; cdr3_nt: TGCGCCAGCAGCGTATCGGTGAGCTCCTACGAGCAGTACTTC; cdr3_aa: CASSVSVSSYEQYF
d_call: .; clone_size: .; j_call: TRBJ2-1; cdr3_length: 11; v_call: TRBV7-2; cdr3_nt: TGTGCCAGCACCGCGGACGGATCCGAGTTCTTC; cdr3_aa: CASTADGSEFF
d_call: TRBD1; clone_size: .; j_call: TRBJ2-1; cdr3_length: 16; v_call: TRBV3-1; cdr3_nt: TGTGCCAGCAGCCTCACAGGGGGTGACATCTACAGTGAGCAGTTCTTC; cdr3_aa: CASSLTGGDIYSEQFF
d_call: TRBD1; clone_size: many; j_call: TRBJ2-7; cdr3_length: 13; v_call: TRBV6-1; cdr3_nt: TGTGCCACCGTCGGGACAGGGTTCTACGAGCAGTACTTC; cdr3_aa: CATVGTGFYEQYF
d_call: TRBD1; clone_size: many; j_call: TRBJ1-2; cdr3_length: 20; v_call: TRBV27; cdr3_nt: TGTGCCAGCAGTTCACAGAAGGGACAGGGGAGGTCCCATTTCAACTATGGCTACACCTTC; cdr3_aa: CASSSQKGQGRSHFNYGYTF
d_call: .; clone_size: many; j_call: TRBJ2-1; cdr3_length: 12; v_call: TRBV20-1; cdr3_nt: TGCAGTGCACGGGAAGGGGAGGATGAGCAGTTCTTC; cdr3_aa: CSAREGEDEQFF
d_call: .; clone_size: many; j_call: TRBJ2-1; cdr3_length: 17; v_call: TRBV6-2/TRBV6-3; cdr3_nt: TGTGCCACTATGATCGCCCGGGGCAATCGGCGAGGCGGTGAGCAGTTCTTC; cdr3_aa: CATMIARGNRRGGEQFF